This T cell receptor beta chain is from a study of identical twins. A single record per CDR3 protein comes from TCRdb applying MiXCR to the 5' RACE reads. The sample lists around 340,000 distinct CDR3 sequences; approximately 8.8% were seen once. This clonotype was recorded at least ten times. The CDR3 consists of 11 residues. Trimming left V 2 bases short and J 15 bases short, with 11 bases between. Sequenced material: naive T cells sorted from blood. J is TRBJ2-1 and V is TRBV12-3 or TRBV12-4; D unclear. The sequence was obtained from a woman aged 45-65 years in good health. The CDR3 region is CASSLTGKAFF. The CDR3 region has the DNA TGTGCCAGCAGTTTAACGGGTAAGGCGTTCTTC.